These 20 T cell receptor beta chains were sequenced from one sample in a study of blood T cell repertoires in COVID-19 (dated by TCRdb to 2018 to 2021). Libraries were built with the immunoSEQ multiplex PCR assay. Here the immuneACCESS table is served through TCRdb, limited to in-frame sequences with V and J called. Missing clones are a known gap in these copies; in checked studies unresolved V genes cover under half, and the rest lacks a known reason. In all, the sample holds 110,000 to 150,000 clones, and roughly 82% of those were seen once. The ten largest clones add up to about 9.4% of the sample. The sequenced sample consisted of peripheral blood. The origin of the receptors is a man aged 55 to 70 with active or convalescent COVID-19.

As DNA, the CDR3 is TGTGCCAGCAGCAGAAGACCGGGACAGGGGTACGAGCAGTACTTC. It codes for CASSRRPGQGYEQYF. V gene TRBV5-8 combines with J gene TRBJ2-7; 10 positions agree with TRBD1. Trimming removed 4 bases from V and 4 bases from J; junction bases left unmatched: 8. Germline lookup yields CDR1 SGHTS and CDR2 YDEGEE. This CDR3 has 15 residues. Variable domain in full (rest from reference TRBV5-8 and TRBJ2-7): EAGVTQSPTHLIKTRGQQATLRCSPISGHTSVYWYQQALGLGLQFLLWYDEGEERNRGNFPPRFSGRQFPNYSSELNVNALELEDSALYLCASSRRPGQGYEQYFGPGTRLTVT.

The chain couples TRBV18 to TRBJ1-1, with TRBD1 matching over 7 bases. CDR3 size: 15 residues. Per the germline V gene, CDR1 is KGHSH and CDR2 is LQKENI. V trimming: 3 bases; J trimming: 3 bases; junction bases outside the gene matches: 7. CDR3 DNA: TGTGCCAGCTCACCTCAAGGGGGCGGGTACACTGAAGCTTTCTTT. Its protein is CASSPQGGGYTEAFF.

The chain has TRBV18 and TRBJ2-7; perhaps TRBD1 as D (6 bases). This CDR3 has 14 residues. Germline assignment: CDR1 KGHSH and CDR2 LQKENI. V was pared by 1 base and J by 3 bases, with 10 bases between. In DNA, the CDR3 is TGTGCCAGCTCACCACTTCCGGACAGCTACGAGCAGTACTTC. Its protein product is CASSPLPDSYEQYF. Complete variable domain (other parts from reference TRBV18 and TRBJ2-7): NAGVMQNPRHLVRRRGQEARLRCSPMKGHSHVYWYRQLPEEGLKFMVYLQKENIIDESGMPKERFSAEFPKEGPSILRIQQVVRGDSAAYFCASSPLPDSYEQYFGPGTRLTVT.

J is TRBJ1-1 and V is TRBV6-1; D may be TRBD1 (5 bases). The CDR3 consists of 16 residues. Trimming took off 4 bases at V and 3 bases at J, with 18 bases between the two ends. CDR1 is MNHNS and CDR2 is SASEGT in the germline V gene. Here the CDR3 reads CASSVPPAGRHTEAFF. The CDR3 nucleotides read TGTGCCAGCAGTGTCCCTCCGGCAGGGAGGCACACTGAAGCTTTCTTT.

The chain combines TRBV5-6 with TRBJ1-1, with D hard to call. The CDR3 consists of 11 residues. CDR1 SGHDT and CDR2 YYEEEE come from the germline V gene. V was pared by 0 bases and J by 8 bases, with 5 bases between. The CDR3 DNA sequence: TGTGCCAGCAGCTTGGTCCTAGAAGCTTTCTTT. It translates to CASSLVLEAFF.

Written as DNA, the CDR3 is TGTGCCAGCTCACCACCAAGTCAGGGGGCGAACCGCGAGGGCTACACCTTC. This gives the protein CASSPPSQGANREGYTF. The chain carries TRBV18 and TRBJ1-2; 8 nucleotides match TRBD1. The V and J ends lost 0 bases and 8 bases, in that order; junction bases with no gene match: 14. This CDR3 contains 17 residues. The germline CDR1 and CDR2 sequences are KGHSH and LQKENI.

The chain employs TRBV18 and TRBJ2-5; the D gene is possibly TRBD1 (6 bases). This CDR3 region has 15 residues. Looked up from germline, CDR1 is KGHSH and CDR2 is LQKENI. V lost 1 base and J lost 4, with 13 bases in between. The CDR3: CASSPLTGYGETQYF. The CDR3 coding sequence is TGTGCCAGCTCACCACTCACAGGGTATGGAGAGACCCAGTACTTC.

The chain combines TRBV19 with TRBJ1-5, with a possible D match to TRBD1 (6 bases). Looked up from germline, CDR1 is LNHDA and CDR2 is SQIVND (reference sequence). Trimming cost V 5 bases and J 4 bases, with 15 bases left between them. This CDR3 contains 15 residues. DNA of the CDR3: TGTGCCAGTAGTTCTCGGACAGATACAAATCAGCCCCAGCATTTT. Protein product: CASSSRTDTNQPQHF.

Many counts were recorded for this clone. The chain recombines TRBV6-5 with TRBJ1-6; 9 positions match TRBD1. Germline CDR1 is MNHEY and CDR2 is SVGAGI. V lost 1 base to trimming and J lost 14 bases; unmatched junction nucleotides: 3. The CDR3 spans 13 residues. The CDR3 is CASSYWTGDALHF. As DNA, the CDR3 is TGTGCCAGCAGTTACTGGACAGGGGACGCCCTCCACTTT.

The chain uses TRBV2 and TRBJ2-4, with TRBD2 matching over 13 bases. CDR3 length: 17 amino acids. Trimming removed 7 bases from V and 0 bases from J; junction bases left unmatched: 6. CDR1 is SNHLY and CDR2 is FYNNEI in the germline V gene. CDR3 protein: CASMGLAGYLAKNIQYF. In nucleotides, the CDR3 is TGTGCCAGCATGGGACTAGCGGGGTACCTAGCCAAAAACATTCAGTACTTC.

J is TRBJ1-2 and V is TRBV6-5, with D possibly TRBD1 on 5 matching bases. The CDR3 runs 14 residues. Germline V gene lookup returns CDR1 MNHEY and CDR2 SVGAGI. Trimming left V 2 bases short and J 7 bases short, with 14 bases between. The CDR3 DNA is TGTGCCAGCAGTTACCGCGCCATTGGGGCTGGCTACACCTTC. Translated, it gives CASSYRAIGAGYTF.

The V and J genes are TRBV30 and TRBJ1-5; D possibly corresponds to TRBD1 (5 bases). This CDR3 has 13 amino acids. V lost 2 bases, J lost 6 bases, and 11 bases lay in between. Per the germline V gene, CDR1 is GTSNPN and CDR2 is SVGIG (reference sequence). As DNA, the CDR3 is TGTGCCTGGAGTTCGCAGGGCGCTCAGCCCCAGCATTTT. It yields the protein CAWSSQGAQPQHF. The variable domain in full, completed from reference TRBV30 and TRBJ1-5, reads SQTIHQWPATLVQPVGSPLSLECTVEGTSNPNLYWYRQAAGRGLQLLFYSVGIGQISSEVPQNLSASRPQDRQFILSSKKLLLSDSGFYLCAWSSQGAQPQHFGDGTRLSIL.

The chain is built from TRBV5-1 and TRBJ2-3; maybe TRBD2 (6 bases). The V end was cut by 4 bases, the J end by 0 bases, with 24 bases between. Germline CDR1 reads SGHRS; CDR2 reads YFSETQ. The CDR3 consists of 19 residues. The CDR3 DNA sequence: TGCGCCAGCAGCCGGTCTACGGGGGATCGGGGCTCTAGCACAGATACGCAGTATTTT. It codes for CASSRSTGDRGSSTDTQYF.

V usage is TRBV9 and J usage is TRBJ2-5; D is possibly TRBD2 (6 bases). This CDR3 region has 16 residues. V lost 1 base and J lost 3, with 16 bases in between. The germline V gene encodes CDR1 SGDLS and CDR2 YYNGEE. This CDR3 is CASSVTARASEETQYF. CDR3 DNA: TGTGCCAGCAGCGTAACTGCCCGGGCTAGCGAAGAGACCCAGTACTTC.

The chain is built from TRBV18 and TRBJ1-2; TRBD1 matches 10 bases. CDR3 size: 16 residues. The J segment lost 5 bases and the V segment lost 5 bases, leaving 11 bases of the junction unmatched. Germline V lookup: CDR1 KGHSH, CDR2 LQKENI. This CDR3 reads CASSTGPGQGSYGYTF. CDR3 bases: TGTGCCAGCTCAACGGGACCGGGACAGGGGTCGTATGGCTACACCTTC.

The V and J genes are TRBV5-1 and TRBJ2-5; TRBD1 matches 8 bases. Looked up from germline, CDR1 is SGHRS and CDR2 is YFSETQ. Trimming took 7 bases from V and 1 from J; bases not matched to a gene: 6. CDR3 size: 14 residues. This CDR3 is CASCTGTGQETQYF. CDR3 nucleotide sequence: TGCGCCAGCTGCACCGGGACAGGCCAAGAGACCCAGTACTTC. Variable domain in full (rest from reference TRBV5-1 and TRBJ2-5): KAGVTQTPRYLIKTRGQQVTLSCSPISGHRSVSWYQQTPGQGLQFLFEYFSETQRNKGNFPGRFSGRQFSNSRSEMNVSTLELGDSALYLCASCTGTGQETQYFGPGTRLLVL.

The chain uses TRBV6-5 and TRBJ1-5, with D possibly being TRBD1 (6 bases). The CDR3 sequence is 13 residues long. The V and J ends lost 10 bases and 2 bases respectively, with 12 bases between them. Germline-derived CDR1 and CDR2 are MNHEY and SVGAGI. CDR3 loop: CATRKGGNQPQHF. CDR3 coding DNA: TGTGCCACTCGAAAGGGGGGCAATCAGCCCCAGCATTTT.

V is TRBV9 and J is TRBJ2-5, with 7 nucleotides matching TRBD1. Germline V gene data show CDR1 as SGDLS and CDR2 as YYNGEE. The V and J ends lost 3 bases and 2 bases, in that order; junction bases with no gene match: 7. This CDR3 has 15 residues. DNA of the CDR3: TGTGCCAGCAGCGCCTCAGGGGGACGGCAAGAGACCCAGTACTTC. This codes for CASSASGGRQETQYF.

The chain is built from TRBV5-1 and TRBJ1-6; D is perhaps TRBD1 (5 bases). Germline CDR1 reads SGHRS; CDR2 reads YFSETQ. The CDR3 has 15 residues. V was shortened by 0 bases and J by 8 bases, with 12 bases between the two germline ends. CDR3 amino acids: CASSLAGTPDSPLHF. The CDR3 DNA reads TGCGCCAGCAGCTTGGCCGGGACTCCAGATTCACCCCTCCACTTT.

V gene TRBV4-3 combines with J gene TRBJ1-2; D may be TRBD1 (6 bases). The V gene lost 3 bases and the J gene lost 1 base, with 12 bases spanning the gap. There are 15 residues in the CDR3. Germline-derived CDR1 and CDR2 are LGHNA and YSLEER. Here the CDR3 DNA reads TGCGCCAGCAGCCACCCGACAGGCGATAACTATGGCTACACCTTC. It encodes CASSHPTGDNYGYTF.